This T cell receptor (beta chain) is drawn from a study of T-cell reconstitution after alpha-beta-depleted transplantation in children. Study results and limitations: At one year after transplant, newly produced T cells mostly accounted for T-cell counts and diversity. Reported findings indicate that, about two months after transplant, alpha-beta T cells came from several hundred expanded clones, which were derived from non-depleted graft cells.

The TCRbeta library incorporated unique molecular identifiers. A single record per CDR3 protein comes from TCRdb applying MiXCR to the PCR reads. Among under 750,000 distinct CDR3 sequences listed, roughly 23% were seen once. Comment on this clonotype: Its antigen is not known.

This material consisted of PBMCs, mostly from graft donor cells, taken 360 days after TCRalphabeta/CD19-depleted stem cell transplant. This TCR came from a boy younger than two who had a stem cell transplant for acute myeloid leukemia, so the T cells may come from the graft donor.

DNA of the CDR3: TGCACCCCGGACAGGGGAGAGACCCAGTACTTC. This encodes CTPDRGETQYF. The chain is built from TRBV20-1 and TRBJ2-5; 9 bases map to TRBD1. CDR1 is DFQATT, CDR2 SNEGSKA, per germline (reference sequence). The CDR3 contains 11 residues.